This is a list of T cell receptor beta chains from one sample in a study of human versus mouse CDR3 diversity and MHC coevolution. Repertoires were generated with immunoSEQ multiplex PCR, while TCRdb's copy carries only in-frame clones and drops some. The top ten clones hold under 20% of a sample with 50,000 to 70,000 clones, 90% to 95% of them seen once. The sequenced sample was naive CD4+ T cells from blood. The receptors were sampled from a person aged 55 to 69 in good health. CDR3s include the opening cysteine and the closing phenylalanine or tryptophan. Each record gives: D gene, clone size, V gene, J gene, CDR3 DNA, CDR3 protein. A D gene is named only where the DNA matches it firmly. Some rows mark clone size as missing; the rest say once, few, many or name a class of expanded clone.

.	.	TRBV11-2	TRBJ1-2	TGTGCCAGCAGCTTTCTCGGGGGGAGTTTCCGAGGTCTCTATGGCTACACCTTC	CASSFLGGSFRGLYGYTF
.	.	TRBV2	TRBJ1-4	TGTGCCAGCAGTCGCGATAATGAAAAACTGTTTTTT	CASSRDNEKLFF
TRBD2	.	TRBV4-1	TRBJ2-2	TGCGCCAGCAGCCAAGAGACGGGGAGGGTCACCGGGGAGCTGTTTTTT	CASSQETGRVTGELFF
.	few	TRBV7-9	TRBJ1-4	TGTGCCAGCAGCCCCGGACAGCCAACTAATGAAAAACTGTTTTTT	CASSPGQPTNEKLFF
.	.	TRBV5-1	TRBJ2-5	TGCGCCAGCAGCGCCTCAGGGGCCCCCCAAGAGACCCAGTACTTC	CASSASGAPQETQYF
.	few	TRBV19	TRBJ1-1	TGTGCCAGTAGTATGCAGGGCATGAACACTGAAGCTTTCTTT	CASSMQGMNTEAFF
TRBD1	.	TRBV5-1	TRBJ2-7	TGCGCCAGCAGCCCTCCCTCCGCGACAGGGGGATACGAGCAGTACTTC	CASSPPSATGGYEQYF
.	.	TRBV4-1	TRBJ1-3	TGCGCCAGCAGCCAAGAGGCAGGCAGAAACACCATATATTTT	CASSQEAGRNTIYF
TRBD1	.	TRBV11-3	TRBJ2-2	TGTGCCAGCAGCAAAAGCAGGACAGGGGCTACCACCGGGGAGCTGTTTTTT	CASSKSRTGATTGELFF
.	.	TRBV2	TRBJ2-7	TGTGCCAGCAGCCTCTATGTAAGGGGCTCCTACGAGCAGTACTTC	CASSLYVRGSYEQYF
TRBD1	.	TRBV5-1	TRBJ1-2	TGCGCCAGCAGCTCCGGACAGGCTACCTATGGCTACACCTTC	CASSSGQATYGYTF
.	.	TRBV19	TRBJ1-1	TGTGCCAGTAGCCCCATGGCAGGGCTTATGAACACTGAAGCTTTCTTT	CASSPMAGLMNTEAFF
TRBD2	.	TRBV5-1	TRBJ2-1	TGCGCCAGCAGCATGAGCGGGAGTACCTACAATGAGCAGTTCTTC	CASSMSGSTYNEQFF
TRBD2	few	TRBV6-1	TRBJ2-7	TGTGCCATGGGGACTAACTACGAGCAGTACTTC	CAMGTNYEQYF
.	once	TRBV2	TRBJ2-2	TGTGCCAGCACCCCGGAGGGGATTGCGAACACCGGGGAGCTGTTTTTT	CASTPEGIANTGELFF
TRBD2	.	TRBV2	TRBJ2-1	TGTGCCAGCAGTCTGGGACTAGCGGGATCAGGTGAGCAGTTCTTC	CASSLGLAGSGEQFF
TRBD1	.	TRBV23-1	TRBJ1-5	TGCGCCAGCAGTCAATCGGGACAGACTTATAGCAATCAGCCCCAGCATTTT	CASSQSGQTYSNQPQHF
.	.	TRBV29-1	TRBJ2-1	TGCAGCGTTGGGAGCTCCTACAATGAGCAGTTCTTC	CSVGSSYNEQFF
.	.	TRBV15	TRBJ2-2	TGTGCCACCAGCAGAGAGGTCCCAAGGGGGGGAGGGGAGCTGTTTTTT	CATSREVPRGGGELFF
.	.	TRBV7-2	TRBJ2-3	TGTGCCAGCAGCATGTGGCAGGCGCTAGATACGCAGTATTTT	CASSMWQALDTQYF
.	.	TRBV19	TRBJ2-7	TGTGCCAGTAGTATCTCGGCCTTTTTGGCAGGAAACTCCTACGAGCAGTACTTC	CASSISAFLAGNSYEQYF
.	once	TRBV5-1	TRBJ1-2	TGCGCCAGCAGCTTGGGGGTCAGGGGTGCCTATGGCTACACCTTC	CASSLGVRGAYGYTF
.	.	TRBV6-1	TRBJ1-5	TGTGCCAGCACCCCCGGGGTCAGCAATCAGCCCCAGCATTTT	CASTPGVSNQPQHF
.	.	TRBV29-1	TRBJ1-2	TGCAGCGTTGACGGGAACTATGGCTACACCTTC	CSVDGNYGYTF
.	.	TRBV2	TRBJ1-2	TGTGCCAGCAATACAGGTTCGCTGGCTAACTATGGCTACACCTTC	CASNTGSLANYGYTF
TRBD1	.	TRBV10-2	TRBJ1-2	TGCGCCAGCAGTGAGTCGTTCGGGACAGGGGGCCAGGGGACCTTC	CASSESFGTGGQGTF
.	.	TRBV9	TRBJ2-5	TGTGCCAGCAGCCCCCACGCGGATGAGACCCAGTACTTC	CASSPHADETQYF
.	.	TRBV2	TRBJ2-3	TGTGCCAGCAGTTTGCAGCGGAGTCGAGGAGATACGCAGTATTTT	CASSLQRSRGDTQYF
TRBD2	.	TRBV15	TRBJ2-1	TGTGCCACCAGCAGAGATAGGCTAGCGGGGGTAGTCGGGCAGTTCTTC	CATSRDRLAGVVGQFF
.	.	TRBV7-9	TRBJ1-1	TGTGCCAGCAGCTTAGCGGTAGCAGGGGCCACTGAAGCTTTCTTT	CASSLAVAGATEAFF
TRBD1	.	TRBV5-4	TRBJ1-2	TGTGCCAGCAGACTCCCCGGGACAGACACAATCTACACCTTC	CASRLPGTDTIYTF
.	.	TRBV5-1	TRBJ2-5	TGCGCCAGCAGCTTGGCTAGCCAAGAGACCCAGTACTTC	CASSLASQETQYF
TRBD1	.	TRBV6-1	TRBJ2-2	TGTGCCAGCAGACCCCGCGCAGGGGGCGGCGGGGAGCTGTTTTTT	CASRPRAGGGGELFF
TRBD1	.	TRBV7-2	TRBJ1-5	TGTGCCAGCAGCTTAGGGAGGAGACAGGGGTTGCAGCCCCAGCATTTT	CASSLGRRQGLQPQHF
.	.	TRBV7-9	TRBJ2-1	TGTGCCAGCAGCTTGGCGAGGCGGCAGTACAATGAGCAGTTCTTC	CASSLARRQYNEQFF
TRBD1	once	TRBV5-1	TRBJ1-4	TGCGCCAGCAGCTCCAGACCCCGAGGACAGGGATCTAATGAAAAACTGTTTTTT	CASSSRPRGQGSNEKLFF
.	.	TRBV11-2	TRBJ2-7	TGTGCCAGCAGCTTTAACAGGCAAGACGAGCAGTACTTC	CASSFNRQDEQYF
TRBD2	.	TRBV5-1	TRBJ2-1	TGCGCCAGCACCAGAGCGGGGGCCTCCTACAATGAGCAGTTCTTC	CASTRAGASYNEQFF
TRBD2	.	TRBV2	TRBJ2-2	TGTGCCACCGGGACTAGCGGGAGGACCGGGGAGCTGTTTTTT	CATGTSGRTGELFF
TRBD2	.	TRBV4-2	TRBJ2-7	TGTGCCAGCAGCCAAGATTGGTTAGCGGGAGACTACGAGCAGTACTTC	CASSQDWLAGDYEQYF
.	.	TRBV19	TRBJ2-2	TGTGCCAGACGGACTAACACCGGGGAGCTGTTTTTT	CARRTNTGELFF
TRBD2	.	TRBV4-1	TRBJ2-1	TGCGCCAGCAGCCTAACTAGCGGGAGGGCCAACAATGAGCAGTTCTTC	CASSLTSGRANNEQFF
.	.	TRBV7-8	TRBJ2-5	TGTGCCAGCAGCCGAGGTGGGGCCCAAGAGACCCAGTACTTC	CASSRGGAQETQYF
TRBD1	.	TRBV14	TRBJ1-5	TGTGCCAGCAGCCAGATGGCGGACAGGACTAGCAATCAGCCCCAGCATTTT	CASSQMADRTSNQPQHF
TRBD1	.	TRBV2	TRBJ2-2	TGTGCCAGCAGTTTGGACAGGGGGAGCGGGGAGCTGTTTTTT	CASSLDRGSGELFF
TRBD1	.	TRBV11-2	TRBJ1-5	TGTGCCAGCAGCCGGGACAGTGAACAGCCCCAGCATTTT	CASSRDSEQPQHF
.	.	TRBV7-3	TRBJ2-7	TGTGCCAGCAGCTTAAACCCCGGGATATTAGCGGACTACAAGCAGTACTTC	CASSLNPGILADYKQYF
TRBD2	.	TRBV19	TRBJ2-7	TGTGCCAGTAGTATAGGACTAGCGGGGATCTACGAGCAGTACTTC	CASSIGLAGIYEQYF
.	.	TRBV7-3	TRBJ2-1	TGTGCCAGCAGCTTACAGGACAATGAGCAGTTCTTC	CASSLQDNEQFF
.	.	TRBV18	TRBJ2-1	TGTGCCAGCTCACCAAACAGGGAGGGCGAGCAGTTCTTC	CASSPNREGEQFF
TRBD2	.	TRBV15	TRBJ2-7	TGTGCCGCCGGGACTAGCGGGACGCGGTCCGAGCAGTACTTC	CAAGTSGTRSEQYF
.	.	TRBV18	TRBJ1-5	TGTGCCAGCTCCCTCGAAAGCCAACAGCCCCAGCATTTT	CASSLESQQPQHF
TRBD1	.	TRBV7-2	TRBJ2-7	TGTGCCAGCAGCTCGGGACAGGGAAGGTACGAGCAGTACTTC	CASSSGQGRYEQYF
TRBD1	once	TRBV30	TRBJ1-1	TGTGCCTGGAGTAGCGGGACAGGGGGCATGAACACTGAAGCTTTCTTT	CAWSSGTGGMNTEAFF
TRBD1	.	TRBV18	TRBJ2-5	TGTGCCAGCTCACCTAAAGGACAGGGGGCAAGTGAGCAGTACTTC	CASSPKGQGASEQYF